The sample holds many counts of the clone carrying this TCR beta chain. Its specificity is not known. The iRepertoire nested amplicon-rescue multiplex PCR amplified TCR alpha and beta CDR3s from RNA. Input was about 95-400 ng of tissue mRNA or PBMC total RNA. TCRdb itself ran the multiplex PCR reads through MiXCR, one entry per CDR3 protein. The data hold approximately 40,000 distinct CDR3 sequences, with 20% to 25% observed a single time. The data originate from a study of glioma-infiltrating T cells. The CDR3 totals 16 residues. The germline V and J ends were trimmed by 1 base and 0 bases, with 12 bases remaining between them. Germline lookup yields CDR1 MGHRA and CDR2 YSYEKL. Findings and limits, study-wide: Non-neoplastic patients had below-expected tissue-blood divergence, while all gliomas exceeded expectation.

This sequence joins TRBV4-1 and TRBJ1-1; the D gene is possibly TRBD1 (5 bases). This sequence was found in a human donor with low-grade glioma or glioblastoma, undergoing nonglioma brain surgery, or in good health (not recorded which). Material for sequencing was glioma tissue, nonneoplastic brain tissue, or PBMCs (not recorded which). This chain's CDR3 is CASSQGMGPMNTEAFF. The CDR3 DNA reads as TGCGCCAGCAGCCAAGGTATGGGGCCCATGAACACTGAAGCTTTCTTT.